This T cell receptor (beta chain) was captured by sequencing in a study of type 1 regulatory T cells. The CDR3 contains 13 residues. CDR1 is SGHVS and CDR2 is FNYEAQ in the germline V gene. The V gene lost 0 bases and the J gene lost 8 bases, with 7 bases spanning the gap. TCRdb re-called the reads through MiXCR, storing one row per CDR3 protein. The table has tens of thousands of distinct CDR3 sequences, 12% seen once; the top ten hold approximately 8%. The table lists this clonotype with many counts. What it binds is not known. The sample was cultured non-Tr1 T cells, either the whole culture or a sorted T cell fraction (not recorded which). This TCR came from a human donor in good health. This chain connects TRBV7-6 to TRBJ1-4; D not resolved. DNA for the CDR3: TGTGCCAGCAGCTTAGCTGGTCGCGAAAAACTGTTTTTT. Residues: CASSLAGREKLFF.